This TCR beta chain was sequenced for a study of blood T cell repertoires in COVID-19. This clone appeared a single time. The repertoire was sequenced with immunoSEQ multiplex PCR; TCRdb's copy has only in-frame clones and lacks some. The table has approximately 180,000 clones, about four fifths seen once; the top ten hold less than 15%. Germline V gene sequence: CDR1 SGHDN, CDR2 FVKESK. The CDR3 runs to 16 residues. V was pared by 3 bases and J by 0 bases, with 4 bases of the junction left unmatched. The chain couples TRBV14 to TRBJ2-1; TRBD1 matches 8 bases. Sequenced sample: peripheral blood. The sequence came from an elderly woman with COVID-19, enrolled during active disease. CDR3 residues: CASSHPGQGSYNEQFF. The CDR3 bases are TGTGCCAGCAGCCATCCAGGACAGGGCTCCTACAATGAGCAGTTCTTC. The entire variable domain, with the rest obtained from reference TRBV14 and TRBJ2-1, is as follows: EAGVTQFPSHSVIEKGQTVTLRCDPISGHDNLYWYRRVMGKEIKFLLHFVKESKQDESGMPNNRFLAERTGGTYSTLKVQPAELEDSGVYFCASSHPGQGSYNEQFFGPGTRLTVL.